The entry below describes one T cell receptor beta chain. Given a much more abundant clone one base away, this may be a read error. This CDR3 region has 13 residues. Germline lookup yields CDR1 SQVTM and CDR2 ANQGSEA. The sample is drawn from a study of T-cell reconstitution after alpha-beta-depleted transplantation in children. Unique molecular identifiers were incorporated during preparation of the TCRbeta library. One entry per CDR3 protein, called by TCRdb with MiXCR from the PCR reads. Here the sample spans fewer than 120,000 distinct CDR3 sequences, 10% being singletons. Sequencing used PBMCs from the stem cell graft donor, obtained from the stem cell graft. The sequence was collected from a human donor who donated a stem cell graft to a child with acute lymphoblastic leukemia. The chain combines TRBV29-1 with TRBJ1-6; D is perhaps TRBD1 (5 bases). The CDR3 sequence: CSVGVDSNSPLNF. The DNA of the CDR3 is TGCAGCGTTGGAGTCGACAGTAATTCACCCCTCAACTTT. The complete variable domain, with remaining parts taken from reference TRBV29-1 and TRBJ1-6, reads SAVISQKPSRDICQRGTSLTIQCQVDSQVTMMFWYRQQPGQSLTLIATANQGSEATYESGFVIDKFPISRPNLTFSTLTVSNMSPEDSSIYLCSVGVDSNSPLNFGNGTRLTVT.